A single sample gave rise to the 9 T cell receptor beta chains below, sequenced in a study of cytotoxic CD8 clonotypes in ibrutinib-treated CLL. The method was immunoSEQ multiplex PCR; TCRdb's version includes in-frame clones alone and lacks a portion of them. The table shows approximately 350,000 clones, with under 70% occurring only once. The specimen comprised PBMCs, sampled after 36 months of ibrutinib treatment. These receptor sequences come from a human donor with chronic lymphocytic leukemia.

The rearrangement links TRBV9 to TRBJ1-1, with D possibly being TRBD1 (5 bases). Germline values: CDR1 SGDLS, CDR2 YYNGEE. V was clipped by 4 bases and J by 1 base, with 11 bases between them. The CDR3 loop spans 14 amino acids. The CDR3 reads CASSLQVSNTEAFF. CDR3 nucleotides: TGTGCCAGCAGCCTACAGGTATCGAACACTGAAGCTTTCTTT.

The V and J genes are TRBV5-4 and TRBJ1-2; D uncertain. The V end was cut by 0 bases, the J end by 8 bases, with 8 bases between. CDR1 is SGHNT and CDR2 is YYREEE in the germline V gene (reference sequence). The CDR3 contains 12 residues. The CDR3 sequence: CASSLGPQGYTF. CDR3 DNA sequence: TGTGCCAGCAGCTTGGGACCTCAGGGCTACACCTTC.

A single count supports this clone. The rearrangement links TRBV5-6 to TRBJ1-4; possible D gene TRBD1, 6 bases. The CDR3 has 14 residues. The germline V and J ends were trimmed by 4 bases and 6 bases, with 13 bases remaining between them. Germline V gene sequence: CDR1 SGHDT, CDR2 YYEEEE. The CDR3 reads CASSPPGVYEKLFF. The DNA of the CDR3 is TGTGCCAGCAGCCCCCCAGGGGTATATGAAAAACTGTTTTTT.

Only a few counts were recorded for this clone. The chain joins TRBV7-3 to TRBJ2-1; D unresolved. This CDR3 region has 15 residues. V lost 3 bases to trimming and J lost 0 bases, with 9 bases between them. CDR1 and CDR2 from the germline V gene are SGHTA and FQGTGA. The CDR3 DNA reads TGTGCCAGCAGCTTCCAGGCGGACTCCTACAATGAGCAGTTCTTC. Translated: CASSFQADSYNEQFF.

The chain joins TRBV18 to TRBJ1-6; 9 bases agree with TRBD1. Germline assignment: CDR1 KGHSH and CDR2 LQKENI. This CDR3 has 15 amino acids. Germline trimming cut 8 bases from V and 1 base from J; bases unmatched to any gene: 3. CDR3 nucleotide sequence: TGTGCCAGCACAGGGGGCCTGTCCTATAATTCACCCCTCCACTTT. Translating it yields CASTGGLSYNSPLHF.

This clone came up once. This sequence joins TRBV10-3 and TRBJ2-5; D uncertain. The CDR3 is 16 amino acids. Trimming left V 3 bases short and J 0 bases short, with 14 bases between. Germline V lookup: CDR1 ENHRY, CDR2 SYGVKD. The DNA for the CDR3 is TGTGCCATCAGTGAAATAGCTGGGGTGTACCAAGAGACCCAGTACTTC. Protein product: CAISEIAGVYQETQYF.

The gene calls are TRBV4-1 and TRBJ1-3; D is unclear. The germline V and J ends were trimmed by 4 bases and 2 bases, with 12 bases remaining between them. Germline values: CDR1 MGHRA, CDR2 YSYEKL. The CDR3 totals 15 residues. The CDR3 DNA sequence: TGCGCCAGCAGCCTCATATCGGGAACTGGAAACACCATATATTTT. This encodes CASSLISGTGNTIYF.

This rearrangement joins TRBV7-2 to TRBJ1-4; D not resolved. V was pared by 4 bases and J by 0 bases, with 9 bases between. Looked up from germline, CDR1 is SGHTA and CDR2 is FQGNSA. The CDR3 consists of 15 residues. CDR3 coding DNA: TGTGCCAGCAGCTGGAGGACTTCAACTAATGAAAAACTGTTTTTT. It specifies CASSWRTSTNEKLFF.

Details on this clone: Other DNA sequences in this specimen translate into the identical CDR3. The CDR3 reads CASSVGGGSYNEQFF. The DNA for the CDR3 is TGTGCCAGCAGCGTAGGTGGAGGTTCCTACAATGAGCAGTTCTTC. The chain combines TRBV9 with TRBJ2-1, with a weak D call TRBD2 (5 bases). This CDR3 is built from 15 residues. The V end was cut by 0 bases, the J end by 1 base, with 8 bases between. Germline V gene sequence: CDR1 SGDLS, CDR2 YYNGEE.